Listed below are T cell receptor beta chains from one sample, sequenced in a study of CD8+ T cells in alopecia areata. Only in-frame clones appear in the TCRdb table, and some are missing; sequencing was by immunoSEQ multiplex PCR. The profile shows around 120,000 clones, about two fifths of them singletons. The sequenced sample was CD4+ T cells sorted from blood. The receptor source for this set is a human donor with alopecia areata. Both conserved end residues are part of each CDR3. D genes are given only for firm matches. Some rows mark clone size as missing; the rest say once, few, many or name a class of expanded clone.

TRBV29-1	TRBJ2-5	few	NA	TGCAGCGTTGAATGGGCGAGAGAGACCCAGTACTTC	CSVEWARETQYF
TRBV30	TRBJ2-1	NA	NA	TGTGCCTGGTTCTGGAGGGGTTCCCCTCTAGCCGGGGTTTACAATGAGCAGTTCTTC	CAWFWRGSPLAGVYNEQFF
TRBV6-6	TRBJ2-5	few	NA	TGTGCCAGCAGGCCCGGGGGTCAAGAGACCCAGTACTTC	CASRPGGQETQYF
TRBV20-1	TRBJ2-7	NA	NA	TGCAGTGCTAGACTAGCTTACGAGCAGTACTTC	CSARLAYEQYF
TRBV7-2	TRBJ1-2	few	NA	TGTGCCAGCAGCTTAGCGGGAAGAGGCTACACCTTC	CASSLAGRGYTF
TRBV19	TRBJ2-3	few	NA	TGTGCCAGTAGACCGACACCTCCTAGCACAGATACGCAGTATTTT	CASRPTPPSTDTQYF
TRBV29-1	TRBJ2-2	NA	NA	TGCAGCGTTAGAGGCGCAGGGACAGGGGAGCTGTTTTTT	CSVRGAGTGELFF
TRBV14	TRBJ2-5	few	NA	TGTGCCAGCAGCCAGAACAGACAAGAGACCCAGTACTTC	CASSQNRQETQYF
TRBV7-2	TRBJ2-5	few	NA	TGTGCCAGCAGCGTTTCGAGAGGGGAGACCCAGTACTTC	CASSVSRGETQYF
TRBV5-1	TRBJ2-3	NA	NA	TGCGCCAGCAGCTTGGTGGGGCCCGGGAGCAGGACAGATACGCAGTATTTT	CASSLVGPGSRTDTQYF
TRBV7-8	TRBJ1-3	few	NA	TGTGCCAGCAGCTTAACGGCCTCTGGAAACACCATATATTTT	CASSLTASGNTIYF
TRBV30	TRBJ2-7	once	NA	TGTGCCTGGGTTTATTCAGACTACGAGCAGTACTTC	CAWVYSDYEQYF
TRBV2	TRBJ1-1	once	NA	TGTGCCAGCAAGGCCACGATGGAGGGTTTCTTT	CASKATMEGFF
TRBV6-1	TRBJ2-1	few	NA	TGTGCCAGCAGTGAGGGCTACGCACAGTTCCTCAATGAGCAGTTCTTC	CASSEGYAQFLNEQFF
TRBV30	TRBJ1-2	NA	NA	TGTGCCTGGGGTAAGGCGGTCGGCTATGGCTACACCTTC	CAWGKAVGYGYTF
TRBV15	TRBJ1-5	NA	TRBD1	TGTGCCACCAGCGCCCTGGGACAGGGGAATCAGCCCCAGCATTTT	CATSALGQGNQPQHF
TRBV5-1	TRBJ2-1	NA	NA	TGCGCCAGCAGCCCTCAGTACAATGAGCAGTTCTTC	CASSPQYNEQFF
TRBV4-1	TRBJ2-5	NA	NA	TGCGCCAGCAGCCAAGAACCCAAGCAGGGGCGGGAGACCCAGTACTTC	CASSQEPKQGRETQYF
TRBV7-2	TRBJ2-3	NA	TRBD1	TGTGCCAGCAGCTCCGGACAGGGGAGCACAGATACGCAGTATTTT	CASSSGQGSTDTQYF
TRBV2	TRBJ1-5	few	NA	TGTGCCACCAAGATAGCGACGGAGAGCAATCAGCCCCAGCATTTT	CATKIATESNQPQHF
TRBV28	TRBJ2-7	few	TRBD1	TGTGCCAGCAGTTACGCCGGGACAGGGACCTACGAGCAGTACTTC	CASSYAGTGTYEQYF
TRBV7-3	TRBJ2-5	few	TRBD2	TGTGCCAGCAGCCCGGGGGGAGCCGCGGAGACCCAGTACTTC	CASSPGGAAETQYF
TRBV29-1	TRBJ2-1	NA	TRBD2	TGCAGCGTTGATGGGACTAGCGGGAGGGAGGAGTTCTTC	CSVDGTSGREEFF
TRBV5-6	TRBJ1-2	once	TRBD1	TGTGCCAGCAGCCCGAACCAGGGGGCGTATGGCTACACCTTC	CASSPNQGAYGYTF
TRBV7-2	TRBJ2-1	NA	NA	TGTGCCAGCAGCTCCACCAGTTACAATGAGCAGTTCTTC	CASSSTSYNEQFF
TRBV5-1	TRBJ2-5	NA	TRBD2	TGCGCCAGCAGCTCGACTAGCGGGAGAGAGACCCAGTACTTC	CASSSTSGRETQYF
TRBV28	TRBJ2-4	few	TRBD1	TGTGCCAGCAGCCCTTCCTACAGGGGATACATTCAGTACTTC	CASSPSYRGYIQYF
TRBV29-1	TRBJ2-5	few	NA	TGCAGCGTTGCGACAGTAGAGACCCAGTACTTC	CSVATVETQYF
TRBV29-1	TRBJ2-5	NA	TRBD1	TGCAGCGTGGCCGGGACAGGGGAGGGTTTGGGAGAGACCCAGTACTTC	CSVAGTGEGLGETQYF
TRBV29-1	TRBJ2-2	few	NA	TGCAGCGTTGTGCCGAACACCGGGGAGCTGTTTTTT	CSVVPNTGELFF
TRBV28	TRBJ1-2	NA	NA	TGTGCCAGCAAACCCTCGGACAGAGACTATGGCTACACCTTC	CASKPSDRDYGYTF
TRBV4-2	TRBJ2-7	few	TRBD2	TGTGCCAGCAGCCAAGAGGGGACTAGCGGGGGACCCTCCTACGAGCAGTACTTC	CASSQEGTSGGPSYEQYF
TRBV4-1	TRBJ2-3	NA	TRBD2	TGTGCCAGCAGCCGGGGACTAGCCCGGACCCCAGATACGCAGTATTTT	CASSRGLARTPDTQYF
TRBV5-6	TRBJ2-5	NA	NA	TGTGCCAGCAGCTCGGGGGTTTTCGCGGGAGAGACCCAGTACTTC	CASSSGVFAGETQYF
TRBV18	TRBJ1-5	few	NA	TGTGCCAGCTCACCTTATGGGACGGGGCATAGCAATCAGCCCCAGCATTTT	CASSPYGTGHSNQPQHF
TRBV5-1	TRBJ2-6	NA	NA	TGCGCCAGCAGCACGACCGGAGTTAACTCTGGGGCCAACGTCCTGACTTTC	CASSTTGVNSGANVLTF
TRBV30	TRBJ2-1	NA	TRBD2	TGTGCCTGGAGCCCCCTGGGCCGGGACTATGACAATGAGCAGTTCTTC	CAWSPLGRDYDNEQFF
TRBV30	TRBJ2-5	NA	TRBD1	TGTGCCTGGAGTAGGACAGGGGTGAAGACCCAGTACTTC	CAWSRTGVKTQYF
TRBV5-1	TRBJ2-5	NA	NA	TGCGCCAGCAGCCAGTTACAGGGTAAAGAGACCCAGTACTTC	CASSQLQGKETQYF
TRBV5-1	TRBJ2-4	NA	NA	TGCGCCAGCCTTCCGGGACCCGGTGGGGACATTCAGTACTTC	CASLPGPGGDIQYF
TRBV27	TRBJ2-5	NA	TRBD1	TGTGCCAGCAGTTTCAGGGGGCAGGGGCAAGAGACCCAGTACTTC	CASSFRGQGQETQYF
TRBV27	TRBJ2-7	NA	NA	TGTGCCAGCAGTTCCGTGAGCGAGCAGTACTTC	CASSSVSEQYF
TRBV19	TRBJ2-7	NA	NA	TGTGCCAGTAAGGATCTGGTTGGCGAGCAGTACTTC	CASKDLVGEQYF
TRBV23-1	TRBJ1-5	NA	TRBD1	TGCGCCAGTATCCGGGACAGGCCTTACAGTCAGCCCCAGCATTTT	CASIRDRPYSQPQHF
TRBV29-1	TRBJ1-1	few	NA	TGCAGCGTTGCCGGCCCCGGACCTGAAGCTTTCTTT	CSVAGPGPEAFF